The rows below give T cell receptor beta chains drawn from one sample of a study of T-cell reconstitution after alpha-beta-depleted transplantation in children. TCRdb recomputed calls from the PCR reads with MiXCR, one row per CDR3 protein. Of about 640,000 distinct CDR3 sequences listed, about 15% are singletons. Sequencing was performed on PBMCs from the stem cell graft donor, taken from the stem cell graft. The source of these receptors is a human donor who donated a stem cell graft to a child with acute myeloid leukemia. The CDR3 runs from the conserved cysteine through the conserved F or W. The D gene is left open where the match is weak. Clone size is not always given. Where it is, it says once, few, many or a class for expanded clones.

d_call: NA
v_call: TRBV20-1
j_call: TRBJ1-4
clone_size: NA
cdr3_nt: TGCAGTGCTAGAGATAGGAGGGCCTCAGCGGGGGAAAAACTGTTTTTT
cdr3_aa: CSARDRRASAGEKLFF

d_call: NA
v_call: TRBV20-1
j_call: TRBJ2-1
clone_size: NA
cdr3_nt: TGCAGTGCTAGAGAGGAGCGCCCCGTCTCCTACAATGAGCAGTTCTTC
cdr3_aa: CSAREERPVSYNEQFF

d_call: NA
v_call: TRBV6-1
j_call: TRBJ2-6
clone_size: once
cdr3_nt: TGTGCCAGCAGGAGCCCGTTTTCGACAGGTTCCTCTGGGGCCAACGTCCTGACTTTC
cdr3_aa: CASRSPFSTGSSGANVLTF

d_call: NA
v_call: TRBV5-1
j_call: TRBJ1-1
clone_size: few
cdr3_nt: TGCGCCAGCAGCTTCCGCTCAGTGGACACTGAAGCTTTCTTT
cdr3_aa: CASSFRSVDTEAFF

d_call: TRBD1
v_call: TRBV20-1
j_call: TRBJ2-4
clone_size: many
cdr3_nt: TGCAGTGCTACCCGGGACAGGGGCAAAAACATTCAGTACTTC
cdr3_aa: CSATRDRGKNIQYF

d_call: NA
v_call: TRBV30
j_call: TRBJ2-7
clone_size: few
cdr3_nt: TGTGCCTGGAAACAACCCAGCTCCTACGAGCAGTACTTC
cdr3_aa: CAWKQPSSYEQYF

d_call: NA
v_call: TRBV9
j_call: TRBJ1-1
clone_size: NA
cdr3_nt: TGTGCCAGCAGCACCCCCGGGGGGGGAACGAACACTGAAGCTTTCTTT
cdr3_aa: CASSTPGGGTNTEAFF

d_call: TRBD1
v_call: TRBV11-2
j_call: TRBJ2-5
clone_size: few
cdr3_nt: TGTGCCAGCAGCTCGGGACAGGGGGTTATCCGAACCCAGTACTTC
cdr3_aa: CASSSGQGVIRTQYF

d_call: NA
v_call: TRBV28
j_call: TRBJ2-2
clone_size: NA
cdr3_nt: TGTGCCAGCAGTTTACTTCTTGGCGGGGAGCTGTTTTTT
cdr3_aa: CASSLLLGGELFF

d_call: TRBD2
v_call: TRBV5-1
j_call: TRBJ2-1
clone_size: many
cdr3_nt: TGCGCCAGCAGCAGCGGGGTCCAACAGTTCTTC
cdr3_aa: CASSSGVQQFF

d_call: TRBD1
v_call: TRBV20-1
j_call: TRBJ2-1
clone_size: many
cdr3_nt: TGCAGTGCAACATACAGGGGGCGAACCTACAATGAGCAGTTCTTC
cdr3_aa: CSATYRGRTYNEQFF

d_call: TRBD1
v_call: TRBV10-3
j_call: TRBJ2-7
clone_size: NA
cdr3_nt: TGTGCCATCAGTGAAACAGGGGATAGGGACGAGCAGTACTTC
cdr3_aa: CAISETGDRDEQYF

d_call: TRBD2
v_call: TRBV7-9
j_call: TRBJ2-7
clone_size: few
cdr3_nt: TGTGCCAGCAGCTTAGAGACGCTAGCGGTCGACGAGCAGTACTTC
cdr3_aa: CASSLETLAVDEQYF

d_call: NA
v_call: TRBV4-3
j_call: TRBJ1-2
clone_size: few
cdr3_nt: TGCGCCAGCAGCCAAGGATTAGTCCAGGGTTATGGCTACACCTTC
cdr3_aa: CASSQGLVQGYGYTF

d_call: NA
v_call: TRBV14
j_call: TRBJ2-1
clone_size: few
cdr3_nt: TGTGCCAGCAGCCAATTCACAGGGATATCCTACAATGAGCAGTTCTTC
cdr3_aa: CASSQFTGISYNEQFF

d_call: NA
v_call: TRBV28
j_call: TRBJ2-2
clone_size: NA
cdr3_nt: TGTGCCAGCAGCCTCGGGGGACCAACGAACACCGGGGAGCTGTTTTTT
cdr3_aa: CASSLGGPTNTGELFF

d_call: NA
v_call: TRBV6-5
j_call: TRBJ2-5
clone_size: many
cdr3_nt: TGTGCCAGCAGTTACGAGGGGCTTCAGTACTTC
cdr3_aa: CASSYEGLQYF

d_call: NA
v_call: TRBV6-2/TRBV6-3
j_call: TRBJ2-2
clone_size: NA
cdr3_nt: TGTGCCAGCGCTGAGGGTGGACCCGGGGAGCTGTTTTTT
cdr3_aa: CASAEGGPGELFF

d_call: NA
v_call: TRBV5-1
j_call: TRBJ1-1
clone_size: few
cdr3_nt: TGCGCCAGCAGCTTGGACATCGGGGGAGGGTACACTGAAGCTTTCTTT
cdr3_aa: CASSLDIGGGYTEAFF

d_call: NA
v_call: TRBV11-1
j_call: TRBJ2-3
clone_size: NA
cdr3_nt: TGTGCCAGCAGCTTATCCCCGAGCCCGCCAGATACGCAGTATTTT
cdr3_aa: CASSLSPSPPDTQYF

d_call: NA
v_call: TRBV7-9
j_call: TRBJ2-1
clone_size: NA
cdr3_nt: TGTGCCAGCAGCCCGTCGGGCACGAGCTCCTACAATGAGCAGTTCTTC
cdr3_aa: CASSPSGTSSYNEQFF

d_call: NA
v_call: TRBV12-3/TRBV12-4
j_call: TRBJ1-1
clone_size: many
cdr3_nt: TGTGCCAGCAGTTTTGGAGGAGGTTTGGGCACTGAAGCTTTCTTT
cdr3_aa: CASSFGGGLGTEAFF

d_call: NA
v_call: TRBV29-1
j_call: TRBJ2-5
clone_size: many
cdr3_nt: TGCAGCGTTGCCCGGTTTCTCCCCGAAGAGACCCAGTACTTC
cdr3_aa: CSVARFLPEETQYF

d_call: NA
v_call: TRBV5-1
j_call: TRBJ1-1
clone_size: NA
cdr3_nt: TGCGCCAGCAGGGTAGATTACACTGAAGCTTTCTTT
cdr3_aa: CASRVDYTEAFF

d_call: NA
v_call: TRBV20-1
j_call: TRBJ2-7
clone_size: many
cdr3_nt: TGCAGTGCTAGAGATCAGGGCTCCTACGAGCAGTACTTC
cdr3_aa: CSARDQGSYEQYF

d_call: TRBD1
v_call: TRBV20-1
j_call: TRBJ1-5
clone_size: many
cdr3_nt: TGCAGTGCTAGAGACCAACCACCCGGACAGGGCCTTTGGAATCAGCCCCAGCATTTT
cdr3_aa: CSARDQPPGQGLWNQPQHF

d_call: TRBD1
v_call: TRBV7-2
j_call: TRBJ2-7
clone_size: few
cdr3_nt: TGTGCCAGCAGCTTAGGAGGGACAGGGAGCTCCTACGAGCAGTACTTC
cdr3_aa: CASSLGGTGSSYEQYF

d_call: TRBD1
v_call: TRBV29-1
j_call: TRBJ1-2
clone_size: many
cdr3_nt: TGCAGCGGGGGGCGGGACAGGCCACCCAACTATGGCTACACCTTC
cdr3_aa: CSGGRDRPPNYGYTF

d_call: NA
v_call: TRBV12-3/TRBV12-4
j_call: TRBJ2-1
clone_size: few
cdr3_nt: TGTGCCAGCAGTCCAACCACGGGGTCCACTGACAATGAGCAGTTCTTC
cdr3_aa: CASSPTTGSTDNEQFF

d_call: TRBD1
v_call: TRBV20-1
j_call: TRBJ1-1
clone_size: many
cdr3_nt: TGCAGTGCTAGAGCCGGGACAGGGCTTTACACTGAAGCTTTCTTT
cdr3_aa: CSARAGTGLYTEAFF

d_call: NA
v_call: TRBV7-9
j_call: TRBJ1-5
clone_size: NA
cdr3_nt: TGTGCCAGCAGCTTGACTGGAGCGGTGGATAGCAATCAGCCCCAGCATTTT
cdr3_aa: CASSLTGAVDSNQPQHF

d_call: NA
v_call: TRBV10-2
j_call: TRBJ2-3
clone_size: few
cdr3_nt: TGCGCCAGCAGTGAGGTCACTAGCAAAAAAGATACGCAGTATTTT
cdr3_aa: CASSEVTSKKDTQYF

d_call: NA
v_call: TRBV5-1
j_call: TRBJ2-5
clone_size: NA
cdr3_nt: TGCGCCAGCAGCTCAAACGGACGGCAAGAGACCCAGTACTTC
cdr3_aa: CASSSNGRQETQYF

d_call: NA
v_call: TRBV28
j_call: TRBJ1-2
clone_size: few
cdr3_nt: TGTGCCAGCAGCTGGGGCTCGGGGCGGGGCTACACCTTC
cdr3_aa: CASSWGSGRGYTF

d_call: TRBD2
v_call: TRBV20-1
j_call: TRBJ2-4
clone_size: many
cdr3_nt: TGCAGTGCTAGAGCGACTAGCGGTTCAGCCAAAAACATTCAGTACTTC
cdr3_aa: CSARATSGSAKNIQYF

d_call: NA
v_call: TRBV6-1
j_call: TRBJ2-1
clone_size: NA
cdr3_nt: TGTGCCAGCAGTGAAGCTAGCGGTGGGGTGGTTGAGCAGTTCTTC
cdr3_aa: CASSEASGGVVEQFF

d_call: NA
v_call: TRBV12-3/TRBV12-4
j_call: TRBJ1-2
clone_size: many
cdr3_nt: TGTGCCAGCACCCGAGGGATCCCTAACTATGGCTACACCTTC
cdr3_aa: CASTRGIPNYGYTF

d_call: TRBD1
v_call: TRBV7-9
j_call: TRBJ2-7
clone_size: NA
cdr3_nt: TGTGCCAGCAGCCCGGTGGACAGGCCGGCCTACGAGCAGTACTTC
cdr3_aa: CASSPVDRPAYEQYF

d_call: NA
v_call: TRBV30
j_call: TRBJ2-2
clone_size: NA
cdr3_nt: TGTGCCTGGAGTCCTCAGGGGCTCGGGGAGCTGTTTTTT
cdr3_aa: CAWSPQGLGELFF

d_call: NA
v_call: TRBV20-1
j_call: TRBJ2-5
clone_size: few
cdr3_nt: TGCAGTGCTAGAGATACGGGGGCGACCACATTGACCCAGTACTTC
cdr3_aa: CSARDTGATTLTQYF

d_call: NA
v_call: TRBV29-1
j_call: TRBJ2-1
clone_size: many
cdr3_nt: TGCAGCGTTGAAGAGGAGAATGAGCAGTTCTTC
cdr3_aa: CSVEEENEQFF

d_call: TRBD1
v_call: TRBV20-1
j_call: TRBJ2-7
clone_size: many
cdr3_nt: TGCAGTGCTAGAAGGGTTGGGACAGAAACCTACGAGCAGTACTTC
cdr3_aa: CSARRVGTETYEQYF

d_call: TRBD1
v_call: TRBV7-2
j_call: TRBJ1-2
clone_size: many
cdr3_nt: TGTGCCAGCAGTCTAGCTTACAGGGGCAACTATGGCTACACCTTC
cdr3_aa: CASSLAYRGNYGYTF

d_call: NA
v_call: TRBV11-2
j_call: TRBJ2-3
clone_size: NA
cdr3_nt: TGTGCCAGCAGCTTTGCGGACCGATACACAGATACGCAGTATTTT
cdr3_aa: CASSFADRYTDTQYF

d_call: TRBD1
v_call: TRBV5-6
j_call: TRBJ2-5
clone_size: many
cdr3_nt: TGTGCCAGCAGCGGGAGACAGGGCGAAGGGACCCAGTACTTC
cdr3_aa: CASSGRQGEGTQYF

d_call: TRBD2
v_call: TRBV20-1
j_call: TRBJ2-7
clone_size: many
cdr3_nt: TGCAGTGCAAATACGGGACTAGTTGTCCACGAGCAGTACTTC
cdr3_aa: CSANTGLVVHEQYF

d_call: TRBD1
v_call: TRBV11-2
j_call: TRBJ2-3
clone_size: NA
cdr3_nt: TGTGCCAGCAGTCGTCTTATGGCGGGACAGGAAGCTAGCACAGATACGCAGTATTTT
cdr3_aa: CASSRLMAGQEASTDTQYF

d_call: NA
v_call: TRBV20-1
j_call: TRBJ2-3
clone_size: NA
cdr3_nt: TGCAGTGCTAGAGACCCGCAGGGTTCGACTACAGATACGCAGTATTTT
cdr3_aa: CSARDPQGSTTDTQYF

d_call: NA
v_call: TRBV5-1
j_call: TRBJ2-3
clone_size: few
cdr3_nt: TGCGCCAGCAGCTCGGGCGATGGACTAAAGACAGATACGCAGTATTTT
cdr3_aa: CASSSGDGLKTDTQYF

d_call: NA
v_call: TRBV20-1
j_call: TRBJ1-1
clone_size: NA
cdr3_nt: TGCAGTGCTAGGACCGGGCCCAGGTCCCAAGCTTTCTTT
cdr3_aa: CSARTGPRSQAFF

d_call: NA
v_call: TRBV12-2
j_call: TRBJ2-5
clone_size: NA
cdr3_nt: TGTGCAAGTCACGGGACATTTCGGGAGACCCAGTACTTC
cdr3_aa: CASHGTFRETQYF

d_call: NA
v_call: TRBV7-2
j_call: TRBJ1-1
clone_size: NA
cdr3_nt: TGTGCCAGCAGCTTAGCGAGAGGGGTCGGAACTGAAGCTTTCTTT
cdr3_aa: CASSLARGVGTEAFF

d_call: NA
v_call: TRBV7-2
j_call: TRBJ2-1
clone_size: many
cdr3_nt: TGTGCCAGCAGCTCCTTTGGGGGTGAGCAGTTCTTC
cdr3_aa: CASSSFGGEQFF